This TCR beta chain was identified during a study of T cells in Graves' hyperthyroidism and ophthalmopathy. Findings and limits, study-wide: Ophthalmopathy was predicted by the model a median of roughly 6.7 months ahead of onset.

Patients aged 18 to 65 had newly diagnosed hyperthyroidism of under 2 months' duration. Thyroid ultrasound, orbital computed tomography, clinical symptoms, and serum thyroxine and TRAb underpinned diagnoses. PBMCs were obtained from 7.5 to 10 ml fresh peripheral blood. Trimming left V 0 bases short and J 5 bases short, with 18 bases between. The CDR3 length is 16 residues. Per the germline V gene, CDR1 is SGDLS and CDR2 is YYNGEE. A note on this clonotype: The antigen remains unidentified.

The investigators amplified TCR beta CDR3 regions from RNA transcripts. Researchers ran a first-round RT-PCR on the TCR CDR3 using the HTBI primer set. TCRdb fed the multiplex PCR reads into MiXCR, producing one record per CDR3 protein. The sample shows roughly 700,000 distinct CDR3 sequences, approximately 15% of them seen only once. The chain couples TRBV9 to TRBJ2-7; tentatively, D is TRBD2 (6 bases). The source of this sequence is a man aged 50 to 60 with Graves' hyperthyroidism. The specimen sequenced was blood. Here the CDR3 reads CASSVGWVGGSHEQYF. The CDR3 DNA sequence: TGTGCCAGCAGCGTAGGTTGGGTGGGAGGTTCCCACGAGCAGTACTTC.